This record looks at one T cell receptor beta chain sequence and its context. What it recognizes is unknown. TCRdb used MiXCR to reprocess the reads, holding one entry per CDR3 protein. The data show around 900,000 distinct CDR3 sequences, approximately 33% seen once. The data were obtained in a study of T cell repertoires in cytomegalovirus infection. Across the whole study: Both recently identified HLA-C-restricted and well-studied HLA-B-restricted CMV epitopes were used in the study. Evidence of both CMV infection and a matching HLA type came from public TCR beta signatures. Study results and caveats: Summed frequency of public TCR beta families distinguished CMV carriers with the relevant HLA. Dominating the ex vivo response were HLA-C-restricted CMV-specific TCR beta clonotypes.

V lost 4 bases and J 1 base, leaving 5 bases between the germline ends. The CDR3 has 11 amino acids. Per germline, CDR1 SQVTM and CDR2 ANQGSEA. This chain uses TRBV29-1 with TRBJ2-7; D is ambiguous. The sequence came from a human donor in good health (CMV status not recorded). Some clones in this sample may be carry-over from other donors' samples. The sample in question was cultured CD8+ T cells from PBMCs, obtained from culture after CMV antigen stimulation. CDR3 sequence (DNA): TGCAGCGTTGTAACATCCTACGAGCAGTACTTC. It translates to CSVVTSYEQYF.